The entry below describes one T cell receptor beta chain. The target antigen is unknown. The record originates from a study of T cell repertoires in cytomegalovirus infection. About the research overall: An indication of both CMV infection and matching HLA type came from public TCR beta signatures.

TCRdb reprocessed the reads with MiXCR, giving one entry per CDR3 protein. The sample gives roughly 320,000 distinct CDR3 sequences, 8% to 10% of which show up once; 3.5% to 4.5% is in the top ten. Findings and caveats of the study: Public TCR beta family frequency separated CMV-and-HLA carriers, including in an independent cohort.

V shed 5 bases and J shed 3 bases, with 8 bases lying between them. Germline-derived CDR1 and CDR2 are SGHAT and FQNNGV. The length of the CDR3 is 13 residues. This TCR was sampled from a human donor in good health (CMV status not recorded). Some clones in this sample may be carry-over from other donors' samples. The chain couples TRBV11-2 to TRBJ2-1; D is ambiguous. Input material: PBMCs. The CDR3 here is CASSHMRYNEQFF. CDR3 DNA: TGTGCCAGCAGCCACATGCGCTACAATGAGCAGTTCTTC. Based on the CDR3 plus reference TRBV11-2 and TRBJ2-1, the full variable domain is EAGVAQSPRYKIIEKRQSVAFWCNPISGHATLYWYQQILGQGPKLLIQFQNNGVVDDSQLPKDRFSAERLKGVDSTLKIQPAKLEDSAVYLCASSHMRYNEQFFGPGTRLTVL.